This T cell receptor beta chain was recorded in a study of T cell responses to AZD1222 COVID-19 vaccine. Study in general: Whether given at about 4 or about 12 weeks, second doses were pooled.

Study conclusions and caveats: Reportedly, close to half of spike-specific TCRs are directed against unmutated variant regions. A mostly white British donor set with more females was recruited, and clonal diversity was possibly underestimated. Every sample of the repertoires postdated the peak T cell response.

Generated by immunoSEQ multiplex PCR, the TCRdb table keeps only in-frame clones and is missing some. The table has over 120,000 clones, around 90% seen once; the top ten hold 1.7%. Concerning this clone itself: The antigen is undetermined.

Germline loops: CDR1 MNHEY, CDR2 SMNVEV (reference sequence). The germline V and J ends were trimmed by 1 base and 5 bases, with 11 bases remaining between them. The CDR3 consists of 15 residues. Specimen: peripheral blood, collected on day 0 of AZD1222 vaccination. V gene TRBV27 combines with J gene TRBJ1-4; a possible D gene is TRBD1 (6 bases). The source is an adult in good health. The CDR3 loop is CASSLFGQGNEKLFF. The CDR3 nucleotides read TGTGCCAGCAGTTTATTCGGGCAGGGGAATGAAAAACTGTTTTTT.